What follows is one T cell receptor (beta chain) and its context. The method was immunoSEQ multiplex PCR; TCRdb's version includes in-frame clones alone and lacks a portion of them. The repertoire holds under 300,000 clones, 85% to 90% seen once, with roughly 2.2% in the top ten. The sample is drawn from a study of blood T cell repertoires in COVID-19. Germline trimming cut 4 bases from V and 2 bases from J; bases unmatched to any gene: 10. CDR1 is SGHNT, CDR2 YYREEE, per germline (reference sequence). The CDR3 has 16 amino acids. The receptor was derived from a woman aged 55-69 years with COVID-19, enrolled during active disease. The chain uses TRBV5-4 and TRBJ1-1; 8 bases fit TRBD1. Sequenced material: peripheral blood. The CDR3 DNA reads as TGTGCCAGCAGCGACGGGACAGGCAGGCTTAACACTGAAGCTTTCTTT. Translating it yields CASSDGTGRLNTEAFF.